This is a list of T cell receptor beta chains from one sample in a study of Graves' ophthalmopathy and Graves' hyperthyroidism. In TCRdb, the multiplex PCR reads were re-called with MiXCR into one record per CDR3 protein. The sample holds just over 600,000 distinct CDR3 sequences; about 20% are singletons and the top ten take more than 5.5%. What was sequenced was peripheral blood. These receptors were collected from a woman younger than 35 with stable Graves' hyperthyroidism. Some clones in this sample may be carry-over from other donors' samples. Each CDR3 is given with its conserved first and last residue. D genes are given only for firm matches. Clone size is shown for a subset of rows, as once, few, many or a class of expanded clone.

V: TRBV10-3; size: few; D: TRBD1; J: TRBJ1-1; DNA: TGTGCCATCAGTGAGGTCCTCGGACAGGGGCGGGAAGCTTTCTTT; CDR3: CAISEVLGQGREAFF
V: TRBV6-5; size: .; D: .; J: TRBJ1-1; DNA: TGTGCCAGCAGTTACGATGACAGCAGTGAAGCTTTCTTT; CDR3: CASSYDDSSEAFF
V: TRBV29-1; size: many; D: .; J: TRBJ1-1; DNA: TGCAGCGTTGAAGATCGACAGATGAACACTGAAGCTTTCTTT; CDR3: CSVEDRQMNTEAFF
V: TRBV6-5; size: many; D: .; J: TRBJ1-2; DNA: TGTGCCAGCAGTTCCCTGACATCTAACTATGGCTACACCTTC; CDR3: CASSSLTSNYGYTF
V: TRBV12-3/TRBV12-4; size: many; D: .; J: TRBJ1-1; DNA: TGTGCCAGCACCTCTAGTCACGGGCCCGTTGGGGGGGCAACTGAAGCTTTCTTT; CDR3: CASTSSHGPVGGATEAFF
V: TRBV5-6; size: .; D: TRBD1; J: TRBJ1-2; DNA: TGTGCCAGCAGCTTGGGACAGGGGAGCTACACCTTC; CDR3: CASSLGQGSYTF
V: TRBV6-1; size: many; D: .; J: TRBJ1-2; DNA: TGTGCCAGCAGCGCCTGGACAGCATACGTAAACTATGGCTACACCTTC; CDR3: CASSAWTAYVNYGYTF
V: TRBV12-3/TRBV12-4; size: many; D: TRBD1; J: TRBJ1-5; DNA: TGTGCCAGCTCGCTCGACAGGGAAAGCAATCAGCCCCAGCATTTT; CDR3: CASSLDRESNQPQHF
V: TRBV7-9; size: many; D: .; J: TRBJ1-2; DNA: TGTGCCAGCAGCAGGCGGGGCCTTTCTAACTATGGCTACACCTTC; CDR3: CASSRRGLSNYGYTF
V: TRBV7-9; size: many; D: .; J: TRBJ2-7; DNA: TGTGCCAGCAGCCATGGGACAAGGATGACCTACGAGCAGTACTTC; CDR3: CASSHGTRMTYEQYF
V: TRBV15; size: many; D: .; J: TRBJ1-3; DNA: TGTGCCACTGGGGTGGGCAGCACCATATATTTT; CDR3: CATGVGSTIYF